This T cell receptor (beta chain) emerged from a study of Graves' ophthalmopathy and Graves' hyperthyroidism. Study-wide results and limits: As the model predicted ophthalmopathy progression, it achieved a sensitivity of just over 70% and a specificity of 72% to 80%.

A duration under 3 months, NOSPECS ≥4, CAS ≥3 and moderate-to-severe activity characterized the donors with ophthalmopathy. Patients were left out if they had other autoimmune diseases, uncontrolled infections, pregnancy or lactation. It was on clinical symptoms, serum thyroxine, TRAb, thyroid ultrasound and orbital computed tomography that diagnosis relied. The sequenced template was RNA, covering the TCR beta CDR3 region. HTBI primers were used in a first-round RT-PCR, which preceded a second-round multiplex PCR. TCRdb independently ran MiXCR on the multiplex PCR reads; one entry per CDR3 protein. The profile covers about 660,000 distinct CDR3 sequences, with 35% to 45% appearing a single time and roughly 3.5% taken by the ten largest. As to this clonotype: What it binds is not known.

CDR3 size: 20 residues. Germline CDR1 and CDR2: WSHSY and SAAADI. With 0 bases removed from V and 7 bases from J, the gap between germline ends came to 25 bases. The sequencing input was peripheral blood. This rearrangement joins TRBV10-2 to TRBJ1-6; TRBD1 might be the D (5 bases). The source of this sequence is an adult man with Graves' ophthalmopathy. CDR3 in DNA: TGCGCCAGCAGTGAGTCGTCAGGAGGCAGGGTGGGAGTCGGGAATTCACCCCTCCACTTT. This sequence encodes CASSESSGGRVGVGNSPLHF.